This T cell receptor beta chain is drawn from a study of shared T cell receptors in the human thymus. The CDR3 runs to 16 residues. CDR1 is SNHLY, CDR2 FYNNEI, per germline. V shed 10 bases and J 0 bases; nucleotides not matched to a gene: 7. Using immunoSEQ multiplex PCR, the repertoire was profiled, and TCRdb retains in-frame clones only, with some absent. The table includes 630,000 or so clones, 87% detected once. This sample was also put to use in a study of human thymus T cells.

The chain links TRBV2 to TRBJ2-1; TRBD2 agrees at 12 bases. The TCR comes from a boy under two years old with a congenital heart defect. Sequences were obtained from thymocytes. In nucleotides, the CDR3 is TGTGCCACTCCCGGGACTAGCGGGTCCTCCTACAATGAGCAGTTCTTC. It is translated as CATPGTSGSSYNEQFF.